The following is a T cell receptor beta chain sequence with its context. This sample was included in a study of response to subunit inactivated influenza vaccine. The CDR3 has 15 amino acids. Germline CDR1 GTSNPN, CDR2 SVGIG (reference sequence). The V gene lost 0 bases and the J gene lost 7 bases, with 16 bases spanning the gap. TCRdb itself ran the RT-PCR reads through MiXCR, one entry per CDR3 protein. The sample lists 860,000 or so distinct CDR3 sequences, about 20% occurring once. The chain is built from TRBV30 and TRBJ2-1, with D possibly being TRBD1 or TRBD2 (6 bases each). The receptor was isolated from a man aged 50 to 60 who received an inactivated influenza vaccine. The sequencing used PBMCs from blood, collected about 5 days after vaccination. The chain's CDR3 is CAWSVQLGGGNEQFF. Written as DNA, the CDR3 is TGTGCCTGGAGTGTACAGCTCGGAGGGGGGAATGAGCAGTTCTTC.